A selection of T cell receptor beta chains follows, all from one sample in a study of CD8 T cells in Susac syndrome. TCRdb processed the immunoSEQ multiplex PCR reads anew with MiXCR; each CDR3 protein has one entry. This table holds 95,000 to 150,000 distinct CDR3 sequences, nearly 96% found once. Sequenced input: CD4+ T cells from PBMCs. These receptors originate from a human donor with Susac syndrome. Both conserved end residues are part of each CDR3. The D gene is left open where the match is weak. Only some rows state a clone size, as once, few, many or a class for expanded clones.

v_call	j_call	d_call	clone_size	cdr3_aa	cdr3_nt
TRBV30	TRBJ1-5	NA	NA	CAWADSNQPQHF	TGTGCCTGGGCCGATAGCAATCAGCCCCAGCATTTT
TRBV25-1	TRBJ2-3	TRBD1	NA	CASSEPGQGPSRQYF	TGTGCCAGCAGTGAACCGGGACAGGGGCCCTCACGGCAGTATTTT
TRBV7-3	TRBJ2-6	NA	NA	CASSPGPSGANVLTF	TGTGCCAGCAGCCCCGGGCCGTCTGGGGCCAACGTCCTGACTTTC
TRBV6-6	TRBJ2-3	TRBD2	NA	CASLKAGGITDTQYF	TGTGCCAGCCTTAAAGCGGGAGGAATCACAGATACGCAGTATTTT
TRBV14	TRBJ1-2	NA	NA	CASSRHRDGYTF	TGTGCCAGCAGCCGTCACAGGGATGGCTACACCTTC
TRBV30	TRBJ2-2	NA	NA	CAWSRGGQGTGELFF	TGTGCCTGGAGTCGGGGGGGACAGGGCACCGGGGAGCTGTTTTTT
TRBV5-6	TRBJ2-2	NA	NA	CASSSSGEGHHGELFF	TGTGCCAGCAGCTCCTCGGGAGAAGGGCACCATGGGGAGCTGTTTTTT
TRBV20-1	TRBJ2-2	TRBD2	NA	CSARPAGRGNTGELFF	TGCAGTGCTAGACCAGCGGGGAGGGGGAACACCGGGGAGCTGTTTTTT
TRBV28	TRBJ2-3	TRBD2	NA	CASRTSGVSTDTQYF	TGTGCCAGCAGGACTAGCGGGGTGAGCACAGATACGCAGTATTTT
TRBV19	TRBJ1-2	NA	NA	CASSTGTDTAGYTF	TGTGCCAGTAGCACCGGGACCGACACGGCCGGGTACACCTTC
TRBV5-4	TRBJ2-1	TRBD2	once	CASSLGRERGSYNEQFF	TGTGCCAGCAGCTTGGGGCGGGAGCGAGGGTCCTACAATGAGCAGTTCTTC
TRBV12-3/TRBV12-4	TRBJ1-1	NA	NA	CASSTGLNTEAFF	TGTGCCAGCAGCACAGGGTTGAACACTGAAGCTTTCTTT
TRBV6-5	TRBJ2-2	NA	NA	CASSSDYTGELFF	TGTGCCAGCAGTTCCGACTACACCGGGGAGCTGTTTTTT
TRBV7-8	TRBJ2-7	TRBD2	NA	CAGSSGLSSLQYF	TGTGCCGGTAGTTCGGGACTAAGCTCCCTTCAGTACTTC
TRBV27	TRBJ2-5	NA	NA	CASSPTDSEQETQYF	TGTGCCAGCAGTCCTACGGACAGCGAGCAAGAGACCCAGTACTTC
TRBV29-1	TRBJ2-7	TRBD2	NA	CSVKTSGTRREQYF	TGCAGCGTCAAGACTAGCGGGACCAGACGGGAGCAGTACTTC
TRBV5-1	TRBJ2-1	TRBD1	NA	CASRAGTGWNEQFF	TGCGCCAGCAGGGCCGGGACAGGGTGGAATGAGCAGTTCTTC
TRBV29-1	TRBJ2-7	NA	NA	CNVGHGGGEQYF	TGCAACGTTGGGCATGGGGGAGGCGAGCAGTACTTC
TRBV6-6	TRBJ2-7	TRBD1	NA	CASRLWDSYEQYF	TGTGCCAGCAGGCTTTGGGACAGCTACGAGCAGTACTTC
TRBV11-2	TRBJ2-1	NA	NA	CASSLETANEQFF	TGTGCCAGCAGCTTAGAAACTGCCAATGAGCAGTTCTTC
TRBV19	TRBJ2-3	NA	NA	CASIWGDTQYF	TGTGCCAGTATCTGGGGAGATACGCAGTATTTT
TRBV5-1	TRBJ2-1	NA	NA	CASSLAGTGNEQFF	TGCGCCAGCAGCTTGGCCGGCACGGGCAATGAGCAGTTCTTC
TRBV20-1	TRBJ2-7	NA	NA	CSALERRDEQYF	TGCAGTGCTCTTGAACGGCGGGACGAGCAGTACTTC
TRBV7-2	TRBJ2-3	TRBD2	NA	CASSWAGGNTDTQYF	TGTGCCAGCAGCTGGGCGGGAGGAAATACAGATACGCAGTATTTT
TRBV5-4	TRBJ2-1	TRBD2	NA	CASGTSGNYEQFF	TGTGCCAGTGGGACTAGCGGGAACTATGAGCAGTTCTTC
TRBV18	TRBJ2-3	TRBD1	NA	CASSPQWDRGTDTQYF	TGTGCCAGCTCACCTCAGTGGGACAGGGGCACAGATACGCAGTATTTT
TRBV20-1	TRBJ2-7	TRBD2	NA	CSARAASGWYEQYF	TGCAGTGCTAGAGCCGCTAGCGGATGGTACGAGCAGTACTTC
TRBV6-2/TRBV6-3	TRBJ2-7	TRBD2	NA	CASSRTSGNSYEQYF	TGTGCCAGCAGCCGAACTAGCGGGAACTCCTACGAGCAGTACTTC
TRBV12-3/TRBV12-4	TRBJ2-4	NA	NA	CASSPTTGTLDIQYF	TGTGCCAGCAGTCCGACGACGGGCACTCTGGACATTCAGTACTTC
TRBV20-1	TRBJ2-1	NA	once	CSASPEIREQFF	TGCAGTGCTAGCCCGGAGATCAGAGAGCAGTTCTTC
TRBV29-1	TRBJ2-2	NA	NA	CSPPPGTELFF	TGCAGCCCCCCCCCGGGCACGGAGCTGTTTTTT
TRBV7-6	TRBJ2-3	TRBD1	NA	CASSRQGQGTDTQYF	TGTGCCAGCAGCCGACAGGGGCAAGGCACAGATACGCAGTATTTT
TRBV12-3/TRBV12-4	TRBJ2-1	TRBD1	NA	CASSLDRVPNEQFF	TGTGCCAGCAGTCTCGACAGGGTCCCCAATGAGCAGTTCTTC
TRBV28	TRBJ1-5	NA	NA	CASSFGRTLGPQHF	TGTGCCAGCAGTTTTGGCAGGACCCTGGGGCCCCAGCATTTT
TRBV7-8	TRBJ2-6	NA	NA	CASSSDRIGANVLTF	TGTGCCAGCAGCTCCGACCGCATTGGGGCCAACGTCCTGACTTTC
TRBV3-1	TRBJ1-5	NA	NA	CASSQGGHQPQHF	TGTGCCAGCAGCCAAGGGGGGCATCAGCCCCAGCATTTT
TRBV30	TRBJ2-2	TRBD1	NA	CAWALNRGLGELFF	TGTGCCTGGGCATTGAACAGGGGGCTCGGGGAGCTGTTTTTT
TRBV5-1	TRBJ2-1	TRBD2	NA	CASSLASGTYNEQFF	TGCGCCAGCAGCTTGGCTAGCGGGACGTACAATGAGCAGTTCTTC
TRBV20-1	TRBJ2-5	TRBD2	NA	CSASNPRTSGETQYF	TGCAGTGCTAGTAATCCCCGGACTAGTGGGGAGACCCAGTACTTC
TRBV2	TRBJ2-7	NA	NA	CASTRFAGQYF	TGTGCCAGCACCCGTTTCGCAGGGCAGTACTTC
TRBV3-1	TRBJ1-1	NA	NA	CASSQRLGQGDGIEAFF	TGTGCCAGCAGCCAACGGTTGGGGCAGGGCGATGGGATTGAAGCTTTCTTT
TRBV11-3	TRBJ2-1	NA	NA	CASSSQGGQSSYNEQFF	TGTGCCAGCAGCTCCCAAGGAGGCCAGAGCTCCTACAATGAGCAGTTCTTC
TRBV29-1	TRBJ2-7	TRBD1	few	CSVGQGGYEQYF	TGCAGCGTTGGACAGGGGGGCTACGAGCAGTACTTC
TRBV29-1	TRBJ2-5	NA	NA	CSGKGGGETQYF	TGCAGCGGAAAGGGGGGTGGCGAGACCCAGTACTTC
TRBV20-1	TRBJ2-5	TRBD1	NA	CSDDRVETQYF	TGCAGTGACGACAGGGTAGAGACCCAGTACTTC
TRBV5-6	TRBJ2-6	NA	NA	CASSSGTFYPGANVLTF	TGTGCCAGCAGTTCCGGGACTTTTTACCCTGGGGCCAACGTCCTGACTTTC
TRBV20-1	TRBJ2-1	TRBD2	NA	CSARGTSGHNEQFF	TGCAGTGCTAGGGGGACTAGCGGCCACAATGAGCAGTTCTTC
TRBV29-1	TRBJ2-7	NA	NA	CSVDGASHGEQYF	TGCAGCGTTGATGGGGCAAGTCACGGCGAGCAGTACTTC
TRBV29-1	TRBJ1-2	TRBD1	NA	CSVDSAGGF	TGCAGCGTTGATTCGGCAGGGGGCTTC
TRBV29-1	TRBJ2-5	NA	NA	CSAAGRGETQYF	TGCAGCGCCGCCGGACGAGGGGAGACCCAGTACTTC
TRBV19	TRBJ2-3	NA	NA	CASSPREGADTQYF	TGTGCCAGTAGTCCCCGTGAAGGGGCAGATACGCAGTATTTT
TRBV3-1	TRBJ1-5	NA	NA	CASSQLGGPQHF	TGTGCCAGCAGCCAACTAGGGGGGCCCCAGCATTTT
TRBV14	TRBJ2-2	NA	NA	CASSQAQSTGELFF	TGTGCCAGCAGCCAAGCACAGTCTACCGGGGAGCTGTTTTTT
TRBV20-1	TRBJ2-6	NA	few	CSAGGGDSGANVLTF	TGCAGTGCTGGGGGCGGGGACTCTGGGGCCAACGTCCTGACTTTC
TRBV20-1	TRBJ2-1	NA	NA	CSAGRGTYNEQFF	TGCAGTGCTGGTAGGGGCACCTACAATGAGCAGTTCTTC